These 10 T cell receptor beta chains were sequenced from one sample in a study of T cells in localized non-small cell lung cancer. Sequencing was performed with immunoSEQ multiplex PCR; in TCRdb, only in-frame clones are kept and a portion is missing. The data hold over 15,000 clones, with around 86% observed a single time. The sequencing used peripheral blood, collected before any cancer treatment. The receptors originated from a female donor of 60 years or more with stage I lung adenocarcinoma.

In this sample, this clone turned up once. V and J are TRBV27 and TRBJ1-4, with D possibly TRBD1 on 6 matching bases. Trimming removed 5 bases at V and 7 bases at J, with 17 bases between. Germline V gene lookup returns CDR1 MNHEY and CDR2 SMNVEV (reference sequence). This CDR3 spans 15 amino acids. CDR3 coding DNA: TGTGCCAGCAGTGATCAGGGGATGTGGGGTGAAAAACTGTTTTTT. This encodes CASSDQGMWGEKLFF.

This chain uses TRBV7-8 with TRBJ1-5; D not resolved. The CDR3 length is 16 residues. Between the trimmed V and J ends, which lost 6 bases and 2 bases, there was a span of 17 bases. CDR1 SGHVS and CDR2 FQNEAQ come from the germline V gene. The CDR3 region is CASSPLTRSGNQPQHF. DNA of the CDR3: TGTGCCAGCAGTCCCTTGACGAGGAGCGGCAATCAGCCCCAGCATTTT.

This chain uses TRBV4-1 with TRBJ2-5, with D hard to call. This CDR3 region has 17 residues. In germline, CDR1 is MGHRA, CDR2 YSYEKL. Between the trimmed V and J ends, which lost 3 bases and 4 bases, there was a span of 21 bases. The chain's CDR3 is CASSHLDIISYGETQYF. The CDR3, as DNA: TGCGCCAGCAGCCATCTAGATATAATCTCGTACGGAGAGACCCAGTACTTC.

V is TRBV5-1 and J is TRBJ2-1; the match to TRBD2 covers 11 bases. Germline lookup yields CDR1 SGHRS and CDR2 YFSETQ. The CDR3 is 15 residues long. The junction had 3 bases not matched to a gene; V was cut back by 2 bases and J by 5 bases. CDR3 bases: TGCGCCAGCAGCTTTGGACTAGCGGGTAACAATGAGCAGTTCTTC. Its protein product is CASSFGLAGNNEQFF.

The chain employs TRBV27 and TRBJ1-2; D call uncertain. CDR3 length equals 14 residues. Trimming pared 6 bases from V and 1 base from J, leaving 12 bases between. In germline, CDR1 is MNHEY, CDR2 SMNVEV (reference sequence). The CDR3 DNA follows: TGTGCCAGCAGCGCGGCGCCTATTAACTATGGCTACACCTTC. As protein: CASSAAPINYGYTF.

The CDR3 DNA sequence: TGTGCCAGCCTCCGGGGGAGCGGCACTGAAGCTTTCTTT. This translates into CASLRGSGTEAFF. The rearrangement joins TRBV2 to TRBJ1-1; possibly TRBD1 for D (5 bases). CDR3 size: 13 residues. Per the germline V gene, CDR1 is SNHLY and CDR2 is FYNNEI. The V end lost 8 bases, the J end lost 4 bases, and 14 bases lay between the germline ends.

The V and J genes are TRBV6-1 and TRBJ2-3; a possible D gene is TRBD1 (5 bases). There are 15 residues in the CDR3. Germline CDR1 MNHNS, CDR2 SASEGT. Trimming stripped 1 base from V and 0 bases from J, with 8 bases between. In nucleotides, the CDR3 is TGTGCCAGCAGTGAAGGAACAGGTAGCACAGATACGCAGTATTTT. Protein sequence: CASSEGTGSTDTQYF.

In its sample, this clone was seen a few times. This chain joins TRBV4-1 and TRBJ1-1, with D perhaps matching TRBD1 (5 bases). V lost 0 bases and J 5 bases, leaving 13 bases between the germline ends. In germline, CDR1 is MGHRA, CDR2 YSYEKL. The CDR3 totals 15 residues. The CDR3 DNA reads as TGCGCCAGCAGCCAAGATTCAAGTGGGGGGACTGAAGCTTTCTTT. This gives the protein CASSQDSSGGTEAFF.

The chain employs TRBV6-5 and TRBJ2-4, with 8 bases aligning to TRBD1. The V gene end was trimmed by 5 bases and the J gene end by 6 bases; junction bases not matched to a gene: 9. Germline loops: CDR1 MNHEY, CDR2 SVGAGI. This CDR3 contains 15 residues. CDR3 in amino acids: CASSRKDRDGNIQYF. CDR3 bases: TGTGCCAGCAGTCGCAAGGACAGGGACGGAAACATTCAGTACTTC.

The genes are TRBV7-9 and TRBJ1-2, with TRBD1 matching over 12 bases. From germline, CDR1 is SEHNR and CDR2 FQNEAQ (reference sequence). V dropped 5 bases and J dropped 6; count of bases not matched to a gene: 1. This CDR3 spans 13 amino acids. The CDR3 DNA is TGTGCCAGCAGCCGGGACAGGGGGCATGGCTACACCTTC. The encoded protein is CASSRDRGHGYTF. The full variable domain, its missing parts supplied by reference TRBV7-9 and TRBJ1-2, is DTGVSQNPRHKITKRGQNVTFRCDPISEHNRLYWYRQTLGQGPEFLTYFQNEAQLEKSRLLSDRFSAERPKGSFSTLEIQRTEQGDSAMYLCASSRDRGHGYTFGSGTRLTVV.